The 8 T cell receptor beta chains given below trace back to one sample, sequenced in a study of shared clonotypes between healthy human individuals. This table comes from immunoSEQ multiplex PCR, and its TCRdb copy is limited to in-frame clones, with some not included. The sample has approximately 470,000 clones, approximately 78% seen once. The sample comprised PBMCs. The source of these receptors is a woman aged 40 to 50 in good health. Some clones in this sample may be carry-over from other donors' samples.

V usage is TRBV28 and J usage is TRBJ1-5; 7 bases map to TRBD1. CDR3 size: 17 residues. CDR1 and CDR2 from the germline V gene are MDHEN and SYDVKM. After removal of 3 bases from V and 4 bases from J, the junction contained 12 bases not matched to a gene. CDR3 residues: CASSLRHGQAINQPQHF. CDR3 coding DNA: TGTGCCAGCAGTTTGCGCCACGGACAGGCTATTAATCAGCCCCAGCATTTT.

The genes are TRBV7-6 and TRBJ2-4; no firm D call. The CDR3 totals 13 residues. CDR1 and CDR2 (germline): SGHVS, FNYEAQ. The V end was cut by 5 bases, the J end by 0 bases, with 5 bases between. Here the CDR3 reads CASSPLAKNIQYF. As DNA, the CDR3 is TGTGCCAGCAGCCCCCTAGCCAAAAACATTCAGTACTTC.

The V gene is TRBV15, the J gene TRBJ2-6; D is ambiguous. The germline V and J ends were trimmed by 8 bases and 1 base, with 9 bases remaining between them. Looked up from germline, CDR1 is LNHNV and CDR2 is YYDKDF (reference sequence). The CDR3 runs 14 residues. CDR3 bases: TGTGCCACCGGGGTGGTATCTGGGGCCAACGTCCTGACTTTC. Its protein product is CATGVVSGANVLTF.

J is TRBJ2-7 and V is TRBV28; possibly TRBD2 for D (5 bases). This CDR3 has 13 residues. Germline V lookup: CDR1 MDHEN, CDR2 SYDVKM. The ends were cut back, 8 bases at V and 0 bases at J, with 11 bases in the middle. The CDR3 region is CASQRPSSYEQYF. The CDR3 DNA reads as TGTGCCAGCCAGCGGCCCAGCTCCTACGAGCAGTACTTC.

The V and J genes are TRBV5-5 and TRBJ1-1; 8 bases match TRBD1. CDR3 length equals 17 residues. J gave up 3 bases and V 0 bases, and 10 bases lay outside the gene matches. Germline-derived CDR1 and CDR2 are SGHKS and YYEKEE (reference sequence). The CDR3 region is CASSLVAGGIGYTEAFF. Written as DNA, the CDR3 is TGTGCCAGCAGCTTGGTGGCAGGGGGCATCGGGTACACTGAAGCTTTCTTT.

On this clone: Other nucleotide sequences from this sample produce the same CDR3. The J gene is TRBJ1-1, the V gene TRBV5-1; D is ambiguous. The CDR3 is 14 amino acids. The germline CDR1 and CDR2 sequences are SGHRS and YFSETQ. V lost 0 bases to trimming and J lost 1 base, with 7 bases between them. The CDR3 nucleotides read TGCGCCAGCAGCTTGGATCGGGGGAACACTGAAGCTTTCTTT. Its translation: CASSLDRGNTEAFF.

This clone was recorded once. The chain carries TRBV4-3 and TRBJ2-4; D gene unclear. The germline V gene has CDR1 LGHNA and CDR2 YSLEER. The CDR3 extends over 13 amino acids. Trimming removed 3 bases at V and 1 base at J, with 4 bases between. This chain's CDR3 is CASSQAAKNIQYF. The CDR3 bases are TGCGCCAGCAGCCAGGCTGCCAAAAACATTCAGTACTTC.

The chain combines TRBV18 with TRBJ2-3, with D perhaps TRBD1 or TRBD2 (5 bases each). The CDR3 is 16 residues long. In germline, CDR1 is KGHSH, CDR2 LQKENI. V shed 4 bases and J shed 1 base, with 15 bases lying between them. The CDR3 region is CASSRSGPGGTDTQYF. The DNA for the CDR3 is TGTGCCAGCTCACGATCGGGACCCGGGGGCACAGATACGCAGTATTTT.